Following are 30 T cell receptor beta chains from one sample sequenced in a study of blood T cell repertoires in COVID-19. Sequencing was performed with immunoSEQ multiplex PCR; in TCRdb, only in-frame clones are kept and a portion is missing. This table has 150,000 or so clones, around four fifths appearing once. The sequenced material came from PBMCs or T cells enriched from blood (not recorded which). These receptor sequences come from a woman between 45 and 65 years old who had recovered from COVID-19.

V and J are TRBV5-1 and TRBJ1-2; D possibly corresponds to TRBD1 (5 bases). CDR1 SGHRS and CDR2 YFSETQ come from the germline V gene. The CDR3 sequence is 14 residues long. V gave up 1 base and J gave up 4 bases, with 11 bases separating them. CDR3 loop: CASSLRGDFYGYTF. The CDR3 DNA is TGCGCCAGCAGCTTGAGAGGGGACTTCTATGGCTACACCTTC.

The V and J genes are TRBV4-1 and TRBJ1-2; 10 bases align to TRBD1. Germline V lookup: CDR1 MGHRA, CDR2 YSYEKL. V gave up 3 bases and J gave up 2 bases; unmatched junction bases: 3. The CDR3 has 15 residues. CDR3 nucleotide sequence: TGCGCCAGCAGCCACGGACAGGGGGAGAACTATGGCTACACCTTC. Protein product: CASSHGQGENYGYTF.

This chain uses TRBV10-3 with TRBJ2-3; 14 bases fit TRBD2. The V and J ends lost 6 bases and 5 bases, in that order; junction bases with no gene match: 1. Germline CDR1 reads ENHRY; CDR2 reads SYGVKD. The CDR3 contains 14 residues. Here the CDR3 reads CAIRTSGGGDTQYF. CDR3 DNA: TGTGCCATCAGGACTAGCGGGGGGGGAGATACGCAGTATTTT.

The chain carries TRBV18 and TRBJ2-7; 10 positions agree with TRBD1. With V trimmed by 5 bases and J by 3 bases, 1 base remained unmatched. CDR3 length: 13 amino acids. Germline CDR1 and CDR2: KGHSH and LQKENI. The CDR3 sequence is CASSRDRGYEQYF. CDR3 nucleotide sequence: TGTGCCAGCTCAAGGGACAGGGGCTACGAGCAGTACTTC.

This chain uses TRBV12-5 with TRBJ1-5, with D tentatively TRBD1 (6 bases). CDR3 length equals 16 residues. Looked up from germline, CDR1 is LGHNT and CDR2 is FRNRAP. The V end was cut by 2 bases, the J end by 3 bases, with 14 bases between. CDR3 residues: CASGLIRTEFNQPQHF. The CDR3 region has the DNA TGTGCTAGTGGTTTGATCCGGACAGAGTTCAATCAGCCCCAGCATTTT.

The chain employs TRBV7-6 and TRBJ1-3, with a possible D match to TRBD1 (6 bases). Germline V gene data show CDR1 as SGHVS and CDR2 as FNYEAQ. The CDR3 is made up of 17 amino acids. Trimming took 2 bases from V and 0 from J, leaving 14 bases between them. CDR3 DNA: TGTGCCAGCAGCTTATATCGGACAGCAAGCTCTGGAAACACCATATATTTT. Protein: CASSLYRTASSGNTIYF.

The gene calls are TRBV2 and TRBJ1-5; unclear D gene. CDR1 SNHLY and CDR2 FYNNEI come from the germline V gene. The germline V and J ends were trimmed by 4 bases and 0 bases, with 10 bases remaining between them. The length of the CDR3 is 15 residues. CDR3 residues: CASSGEFYSNQPQHF. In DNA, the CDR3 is TGTGCCAGCAGTGGAGAGTTTTATAGCAATCAGCCCCAGCATTTT.

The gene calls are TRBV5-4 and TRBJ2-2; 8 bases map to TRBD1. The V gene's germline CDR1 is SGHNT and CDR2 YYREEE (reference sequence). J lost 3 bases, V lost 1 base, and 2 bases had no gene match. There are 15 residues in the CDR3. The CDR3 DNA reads TGTGCCAGCAGCTTGCCGACAGGGGACACCGGGGAGCTGTTTTTT. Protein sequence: CASSLPTGDTGELFF.

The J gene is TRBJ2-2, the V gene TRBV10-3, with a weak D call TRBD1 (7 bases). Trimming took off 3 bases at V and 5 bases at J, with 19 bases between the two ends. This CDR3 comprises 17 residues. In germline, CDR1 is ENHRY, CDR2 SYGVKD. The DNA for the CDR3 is TGTGCCATCAGTGAAGATGACAGGGAGGTTTGGACCGGGGAGCTGTTTTTT. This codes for CAISEDDREVWTGELFF.

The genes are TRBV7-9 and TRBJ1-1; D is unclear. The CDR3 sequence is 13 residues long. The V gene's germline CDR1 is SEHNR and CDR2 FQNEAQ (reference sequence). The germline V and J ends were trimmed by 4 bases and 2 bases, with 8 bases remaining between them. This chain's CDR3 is CASSSRTNTEAFF. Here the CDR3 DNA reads TGTGCCAGCAGCTCGAGAACCAACACTGAAGCTTTCTTT.

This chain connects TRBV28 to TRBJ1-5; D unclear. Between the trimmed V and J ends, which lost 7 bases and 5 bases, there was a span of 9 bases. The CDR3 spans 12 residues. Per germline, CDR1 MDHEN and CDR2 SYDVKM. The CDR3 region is CASKEGDQPQHF. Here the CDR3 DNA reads TGTGCCAGCAAGGAAGGAGATCAGCCCCAGCATTTT.

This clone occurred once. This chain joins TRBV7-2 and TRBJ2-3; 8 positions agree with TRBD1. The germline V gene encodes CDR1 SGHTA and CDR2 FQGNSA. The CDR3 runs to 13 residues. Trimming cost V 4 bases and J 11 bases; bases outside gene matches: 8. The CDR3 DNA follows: TGTGCCAGCAGCTGGATTACAGGGGGAGAGCAGTATTTT. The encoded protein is CASSWITGGEQYF. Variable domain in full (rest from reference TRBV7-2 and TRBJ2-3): GAGVSQSPSNKVTEKGKDVELRCDPISGHTALYWYRQSLGQGLEFLIYFQGNSAPDKSGLPSDRFSAERTGGSVSTLTIQRTQQEDSAVYLCASSWITGGEQYFGPGTRLTVL.

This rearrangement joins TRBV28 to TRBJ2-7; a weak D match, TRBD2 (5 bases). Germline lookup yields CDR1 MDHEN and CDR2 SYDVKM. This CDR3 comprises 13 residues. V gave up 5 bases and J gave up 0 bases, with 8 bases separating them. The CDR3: CASSQDYSYEQYV. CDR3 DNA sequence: TGTGCCAGCAGTCAAGACTACTCCTACGAGCAGTACGTC.

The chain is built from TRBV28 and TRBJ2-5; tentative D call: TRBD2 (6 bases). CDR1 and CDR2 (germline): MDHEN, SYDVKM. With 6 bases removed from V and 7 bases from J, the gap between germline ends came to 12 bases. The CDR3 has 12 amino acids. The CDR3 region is CASSRDFGTQYF. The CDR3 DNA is TGTGCCAGCAGCCGGGACTTCGGGACCCAGTACTTC.

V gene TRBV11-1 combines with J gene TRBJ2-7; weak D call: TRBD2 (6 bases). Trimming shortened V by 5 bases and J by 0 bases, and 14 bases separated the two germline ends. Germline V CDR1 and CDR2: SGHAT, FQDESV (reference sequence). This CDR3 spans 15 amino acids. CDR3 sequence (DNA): TGTGCCAGCAGCCAGACCGGGACTTTCTCCTACGAGCAGTACGTC. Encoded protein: CASSQTGTFSYEQYV.

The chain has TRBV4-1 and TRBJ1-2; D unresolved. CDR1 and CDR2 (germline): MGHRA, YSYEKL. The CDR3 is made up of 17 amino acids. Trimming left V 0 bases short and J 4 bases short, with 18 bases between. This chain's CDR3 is CASSQEYDGRGSYGYTF. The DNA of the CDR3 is TGCGCCAGCAGCCAAGAGTACGATGGCCGTGGCTCCTATGGCTACACCTTC.

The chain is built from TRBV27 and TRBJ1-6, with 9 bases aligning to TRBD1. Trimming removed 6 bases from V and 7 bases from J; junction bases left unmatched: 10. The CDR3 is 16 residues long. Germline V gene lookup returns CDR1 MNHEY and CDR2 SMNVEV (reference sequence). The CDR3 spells CASRGQGQKDNSPLHF. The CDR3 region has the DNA TGTGCCAGCAGGGGACAGGGACAGAAGGACAATTCACCCCTCCACTTT.

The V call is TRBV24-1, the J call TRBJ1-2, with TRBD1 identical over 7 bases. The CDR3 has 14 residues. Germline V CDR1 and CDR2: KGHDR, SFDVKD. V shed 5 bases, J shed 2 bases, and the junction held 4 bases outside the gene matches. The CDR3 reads CATSGQGRNYGYTF. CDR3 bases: TGTGCCACCAGTGGACAGGGTAGGAACTATGGCTACACCTTC.

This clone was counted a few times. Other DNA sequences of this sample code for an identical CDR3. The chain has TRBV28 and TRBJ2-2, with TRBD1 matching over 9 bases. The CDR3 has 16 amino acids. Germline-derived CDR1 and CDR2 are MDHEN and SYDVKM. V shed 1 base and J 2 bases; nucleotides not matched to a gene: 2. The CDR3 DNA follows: TGTGCCAGCAGTTTATTGGGACAGGGTAACACCGGGGAGCTGTTTTTT. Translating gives CASSLLGQGNTGELFF.

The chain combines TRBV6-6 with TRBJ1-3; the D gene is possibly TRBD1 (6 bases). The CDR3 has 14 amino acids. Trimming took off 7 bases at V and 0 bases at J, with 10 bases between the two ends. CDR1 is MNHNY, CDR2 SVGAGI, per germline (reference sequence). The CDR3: CASKDSTSGNTIYF. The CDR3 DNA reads TGTGCCAGCAAGGACAGCACCTCTGGAAACACCATATATTTT.

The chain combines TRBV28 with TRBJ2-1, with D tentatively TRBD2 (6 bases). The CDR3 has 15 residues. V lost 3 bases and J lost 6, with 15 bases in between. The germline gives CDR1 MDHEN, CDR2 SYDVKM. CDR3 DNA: TGTGCCAGCAGTTTTGAGACTAGGTCTTCCAATGAGCAGTTCTTC. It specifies CASSFETRSSNEQFF.

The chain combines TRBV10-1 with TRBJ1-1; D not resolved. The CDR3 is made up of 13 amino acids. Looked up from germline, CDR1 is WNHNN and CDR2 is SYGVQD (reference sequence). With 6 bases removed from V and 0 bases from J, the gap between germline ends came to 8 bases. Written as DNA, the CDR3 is TGCGCCAGCAGCCGACATTTGAACACTGAAGCTTTCTTT. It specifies CASSRHLNTEAFF.

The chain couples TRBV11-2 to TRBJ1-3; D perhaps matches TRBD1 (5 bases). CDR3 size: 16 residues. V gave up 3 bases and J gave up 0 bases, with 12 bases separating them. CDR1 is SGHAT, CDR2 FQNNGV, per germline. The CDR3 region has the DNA TGTGCCAGCAGCTTCGCGGGGCTTTCCTCTGGAAACACCATATATTTT. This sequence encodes CASSFAGLSSGNTIYF.

DNA of the CDR3: TGTGCCAGCAGTTGGTCGCGGGATCAGCCCCAGCATTTT. Residues: CASSWSRDQPQHF. The chain uses TRBV27 and TRBJ1-5; no definite D call. Trimming left V 4 bases short and J 5 bases short, with 9 bases between. CDR1 and CDR2 (germline): MNHEY, SMNVEV (reference sequence). There are 13 residues in the CDR3.

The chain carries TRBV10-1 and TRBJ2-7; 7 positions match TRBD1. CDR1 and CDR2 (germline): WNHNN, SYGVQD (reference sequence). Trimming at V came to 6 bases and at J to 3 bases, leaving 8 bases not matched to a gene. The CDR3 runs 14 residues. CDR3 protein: CASRYRGRLYEQYV. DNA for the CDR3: TGCGCCAGCAGATACAGGGGAAGGCTCTACGAGCAGTACGTC.

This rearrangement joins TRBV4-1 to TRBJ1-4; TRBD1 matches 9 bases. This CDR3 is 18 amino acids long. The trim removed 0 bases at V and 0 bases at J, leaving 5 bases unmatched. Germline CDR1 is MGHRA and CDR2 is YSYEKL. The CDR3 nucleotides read TGCGCCAGCAGCCAAGAGGGACAGGGCCTTTCAACTAATGAAAAACTGTTTTTT. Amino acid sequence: CASSQEGQGLSTNEKLFF.

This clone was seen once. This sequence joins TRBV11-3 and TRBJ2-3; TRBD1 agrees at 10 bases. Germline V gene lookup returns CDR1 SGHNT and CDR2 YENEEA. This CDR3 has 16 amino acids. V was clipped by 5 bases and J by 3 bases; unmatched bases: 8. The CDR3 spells CASSPLPGQGTDTQYF. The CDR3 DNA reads TGTGCCAGCAGCCCCCTACCGGGACAGGGGACAGATACGCAGTATTTT. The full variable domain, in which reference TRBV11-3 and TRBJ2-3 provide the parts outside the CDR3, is EAGVVQSPRYKIIEKKQPVAFWCNPISGHNTLYWYLQNLGQGPELLIRYENEEAVDDSQLPKDRFSAERLKGVDSTLKIQPAELGDSAVYLCASSPLPGQGTDTQYFGPGTRLTVL.

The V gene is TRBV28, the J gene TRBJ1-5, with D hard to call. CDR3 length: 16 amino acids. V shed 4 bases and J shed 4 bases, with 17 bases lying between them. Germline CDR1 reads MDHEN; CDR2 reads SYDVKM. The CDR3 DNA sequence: TGTGCCAGCAGTTCCTCCTCGCAGACGGGAAATCAGCCCCAGCATTTT. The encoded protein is CASSSSSQTGNQPQHF.

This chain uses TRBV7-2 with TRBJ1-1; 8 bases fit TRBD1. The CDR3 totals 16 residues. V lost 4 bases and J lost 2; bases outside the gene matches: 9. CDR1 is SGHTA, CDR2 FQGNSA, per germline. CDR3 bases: TGTGCCAGCAGCTCAGGACAGGGACTTAGAAACACTGAAGCTTTCTTT. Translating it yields CASSSGQGLRNTEAFF.

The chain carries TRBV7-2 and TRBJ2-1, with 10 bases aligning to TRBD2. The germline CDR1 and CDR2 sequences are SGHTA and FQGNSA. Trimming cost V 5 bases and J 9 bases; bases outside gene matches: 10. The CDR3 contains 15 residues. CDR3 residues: CASSVSGTSVTEQFF. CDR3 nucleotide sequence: TGTGCCAGCAGCGTCTCCGGGACTAGCGTCACTGAGCAGTTCTTC.